This TCR beta chain was recorded in a study of blood T cells in healthy people across ages. A second about 7 to 11 cycle PCR used barcoded and J-beta primers. One entry per CDR3 protein results from TCRdb running MiXCR on the 5' RACE reads. The table has around 820,000 distinct CDR3 sequences, more than 20% seen once. Trimming left V 8 bases short and J 1 base short, with 17 bases between. Germline V gene lookup returns CDR1 MNHNS and CDR2 SASEGT. The CDR3 loop spans 15 amino acids. This clonotype was recorded a few times. These data are also associated with another study on T cells of mothers and their children.

The sequenced material came from blood. The J gene is TRBJ2-5, the V gene TRBV6-1; D may match TRBD1 or TRBD2 (6 bases each). This receptor was obtained from a boy younger than 18 in good health. The CDR3: CASLGLGTPQETQYF. In DNA, the CDR3 is TGTGCCAGCCTGGGACTTGGGACACCCCAAGAGACCCAGTACTTC.